The T cell receptor beta chain described here comes from a study of Ad26.COV2.S vaccination and SARS-CoV-2 variants. Overall study context: Into the muscle, Ad26.COV2.S was dosed once or twice, 56 days apart. Study-level results: Measures of TCR breadth and depth may have fallen short of total T cell responses.

As concerns this clone: The target antigen is unknown.

From germline, CDR1 is MNHEY and CDR2 SVGAGI. This CDR3 has 15 residues. With 1 base removed from V and 2 bases from J, the gap between germline ends came to 11 bases. Here immunoSEQ multiplex PCR was the method, and the copy in TCRdb shows in-frame clones only, minus some. In the table there are some 460,000 clones, 80% to 90% of which are singletons. Described treatment: some 20 received Ad26.COV2.S at low or high dose, single or two shots; about 5 received placebo; per-sample allocation not given. Collection of samples fell on day 63 after the first vaccine or placebo injection. The origin of this receptor is a person between 18 and 59 years old who received the Ad26.COV2.S COVID-19 vaccine or a placebo. The specimen comprised peripheral blood, sampled in a trial of Ad26.COV2.S vaccine versus placebo. V gene TRBV6-5 combines with J gene TRBJ1-2, with D unclear. The CDR3 DNA follows: TGTGCCAGCAGTTACTTTGCGGACGGGAACTATGGCTACACCTTC. Its translation is CASSYFADGNYGYTF.